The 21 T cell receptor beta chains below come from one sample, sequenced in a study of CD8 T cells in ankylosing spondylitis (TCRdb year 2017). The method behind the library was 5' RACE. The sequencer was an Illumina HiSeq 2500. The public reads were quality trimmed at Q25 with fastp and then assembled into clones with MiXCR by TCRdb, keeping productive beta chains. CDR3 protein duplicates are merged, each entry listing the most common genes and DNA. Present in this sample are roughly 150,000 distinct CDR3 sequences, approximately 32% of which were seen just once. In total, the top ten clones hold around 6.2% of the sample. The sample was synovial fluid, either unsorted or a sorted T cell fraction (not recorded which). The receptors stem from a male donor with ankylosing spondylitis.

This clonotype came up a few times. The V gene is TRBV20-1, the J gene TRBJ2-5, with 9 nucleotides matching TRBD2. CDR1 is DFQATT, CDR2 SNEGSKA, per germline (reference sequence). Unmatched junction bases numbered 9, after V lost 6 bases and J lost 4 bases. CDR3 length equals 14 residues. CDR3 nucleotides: TGCAGTGCCCATTCCGGGACTAGCTCAGAGACCCAGTACTTC. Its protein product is CSAHSGTSSETQYF.

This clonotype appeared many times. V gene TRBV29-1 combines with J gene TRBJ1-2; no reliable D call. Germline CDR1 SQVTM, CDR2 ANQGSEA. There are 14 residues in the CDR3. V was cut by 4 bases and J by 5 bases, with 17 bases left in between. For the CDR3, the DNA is TGCAGCGTTGGGTCCGGGAGCGTCGCATATGGCTACACCTTC. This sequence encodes CSVGSGSVAYGYTF.

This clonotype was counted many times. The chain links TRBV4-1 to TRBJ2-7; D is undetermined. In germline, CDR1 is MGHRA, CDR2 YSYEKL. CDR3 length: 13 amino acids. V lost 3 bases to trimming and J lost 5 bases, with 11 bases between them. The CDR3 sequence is CASSHKLRDEQYF. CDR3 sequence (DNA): TGCGCCAGCAGCCACAAATTAAGGGACGAGCAGTACTTC.

CDR3 region: CASSVGLAGAYEQYF. The CDR3, as DNA: TGTGCCAGCAGCGTAGGATTAGCGGGGGCCTACGAGCAGTACTTC. The chain couples TRBV9 to TRBJ2-7; 9 bases agree with TRBD2. The CDR3 has 15 amino acids. Germline assignment: CDR1 SGDLS and CDR2 YYNGEE. Trimming cost V 0 bases and J 2 bases; bases outside gene matches: 3.

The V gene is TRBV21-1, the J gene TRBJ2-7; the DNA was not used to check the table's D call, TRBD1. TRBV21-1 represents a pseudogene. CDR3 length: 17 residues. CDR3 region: CASSPKTSQGSTYEQYF. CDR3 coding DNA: TGTGCCAGCAGTCCGAAAACCTCACAGGGCTCCACCTACGAGCAGTACTTC.

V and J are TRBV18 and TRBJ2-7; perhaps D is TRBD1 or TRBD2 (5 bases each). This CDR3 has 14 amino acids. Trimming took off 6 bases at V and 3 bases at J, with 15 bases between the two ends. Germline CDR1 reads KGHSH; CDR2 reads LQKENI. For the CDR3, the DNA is TGTGCCAGCTCTCTCACCGGGGCCTACTACGAGCAGTACTTC. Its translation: CASSLTGAYYEQYF. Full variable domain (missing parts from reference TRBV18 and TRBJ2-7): NAGVMQNPRHLVRRRGQEARLRCSPMKGHSHVYWYRQLPEEGLKFMVYLQKENIIDESGMPKERFSAEFPKEGPSILRIQQVVRGDSAAYFCASSLTGAYYEQYFGPGTRLTVT.

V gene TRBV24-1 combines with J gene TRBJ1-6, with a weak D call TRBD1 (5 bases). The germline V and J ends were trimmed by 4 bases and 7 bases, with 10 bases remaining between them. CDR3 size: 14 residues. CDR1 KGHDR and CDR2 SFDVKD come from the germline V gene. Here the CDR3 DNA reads TGTGCCACCAGTGAAGGATGGGACAATTCACCCCTCCACTTT. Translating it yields CATSEGWDNSPLHF.

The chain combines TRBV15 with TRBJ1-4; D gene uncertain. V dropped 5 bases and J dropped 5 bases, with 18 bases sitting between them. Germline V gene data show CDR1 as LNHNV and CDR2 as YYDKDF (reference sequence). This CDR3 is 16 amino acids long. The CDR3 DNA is TGTGCCACCAGCGGGCGCAGTGCCGGGTTGAATGAAAAACTGTTTTTT. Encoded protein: CATSGRSAGLNEKLFF.

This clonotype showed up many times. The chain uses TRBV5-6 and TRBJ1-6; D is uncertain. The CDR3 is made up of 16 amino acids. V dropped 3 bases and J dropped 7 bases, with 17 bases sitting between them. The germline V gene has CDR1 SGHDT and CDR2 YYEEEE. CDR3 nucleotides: TGTGCCAGCAGCTGGGGTACGGCAGCCCTCAATTCACCCCTCCACTTT. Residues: CASSWGTAALNSPLHF.

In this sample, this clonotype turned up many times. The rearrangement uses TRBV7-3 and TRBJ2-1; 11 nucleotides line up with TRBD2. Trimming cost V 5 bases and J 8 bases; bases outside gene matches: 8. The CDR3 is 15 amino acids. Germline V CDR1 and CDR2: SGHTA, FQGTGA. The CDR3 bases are TGTGCCAGCAGCAAAAAGGTAGCGGGAGGGGATGAGCAGTTCTTC. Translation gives CASSKKVAGGDEQFF. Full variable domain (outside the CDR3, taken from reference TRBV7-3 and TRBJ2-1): GAGVSQTPSNKVTEKGKYVELRCDPISGHTALYWYRQSLGQGPEFLIYFQGTGAADDSGLPNDRFFAVRPEGSVSTLKIQRTERGDSAVYLCASSKKVAGGDEQFFGPGTRLTVL.

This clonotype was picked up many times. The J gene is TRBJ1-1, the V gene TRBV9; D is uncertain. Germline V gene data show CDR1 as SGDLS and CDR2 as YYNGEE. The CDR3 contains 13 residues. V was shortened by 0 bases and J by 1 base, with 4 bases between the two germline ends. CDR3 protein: CASSVGPNTEAFF. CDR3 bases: TGTGCCAGCAGCGTAGGTCCGAACACTGAAGCTTTCTTT.

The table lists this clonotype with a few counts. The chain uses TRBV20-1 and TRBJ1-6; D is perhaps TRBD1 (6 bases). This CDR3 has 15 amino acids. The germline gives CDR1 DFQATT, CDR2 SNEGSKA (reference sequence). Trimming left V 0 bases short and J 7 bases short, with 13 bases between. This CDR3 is CSARDLRGGNSPLHF. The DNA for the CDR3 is TGCAGTGCTAGAGATTTGAGGGGGGGAAATTCACCCCTCCACTTT.

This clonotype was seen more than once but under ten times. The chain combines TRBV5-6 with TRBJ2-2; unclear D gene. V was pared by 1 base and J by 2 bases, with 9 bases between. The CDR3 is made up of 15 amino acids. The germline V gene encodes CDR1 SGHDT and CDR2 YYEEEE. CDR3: CASSLLGINTGELFF. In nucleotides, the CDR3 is TGTGCCAGCAGCTTGCTGGGAATAAACACCGGGGAGCTGTTTTTT.

The CDR3 region has the DNA TGTGCCAGCAGTGAGACGGGCCATGATGAAGCTTTCTTT. It specifies CASSETGHDEAFF. The chain combines TRBV6-1 with TRBJ1-1; D uncertain. Germline CDR1 and CDR2: MNHNS and SASEGT. The CDR3 runs 13 residues. V was clipped by 3 bases and J by 7 bases, with 12 bases between them.

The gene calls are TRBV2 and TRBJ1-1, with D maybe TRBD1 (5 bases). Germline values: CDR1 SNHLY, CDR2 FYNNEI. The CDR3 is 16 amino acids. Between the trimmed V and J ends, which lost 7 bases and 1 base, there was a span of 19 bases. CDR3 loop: CASTPNGAGANTEAFF. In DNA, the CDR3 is TGTGCCAGCACCCCAAATGGGGCCGGCGCGAACACTGAAGCTTTCTTT.

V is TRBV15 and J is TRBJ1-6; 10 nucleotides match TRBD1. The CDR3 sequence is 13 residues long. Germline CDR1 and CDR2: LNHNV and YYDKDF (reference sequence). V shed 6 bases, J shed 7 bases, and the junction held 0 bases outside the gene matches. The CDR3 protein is CATRGQGNSPLHF. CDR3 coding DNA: TGTGCCACCAGGGGACAGGGGAATTCACCCCTCCACTTT.

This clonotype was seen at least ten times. The CDR3: CASSGGDYSNQPQHF. CDR3 nucleotide sequence: TGTGCCAGCAGCGGGGGGGATTATAGCAATCAGCCCCAGCATTTT. V usage is TRBV9 and J usage is TRBJ1-5, with a weak D call TRBD1 (5 bases). In germline, CDR1 is SGDLS, CDR2 YYNGEE. Trimming shortened V by 3 bases and J by 0 bases, and 10 bases separated the two germline ends. The CDR3 is 15 residues long. The full variable domain, in which reference TRBV9 and TRBJ1-5 provide the parts outside the CDR3, is DSGVTQTPKHLITATGQRVTLRCSPRSGDLSVYWYQQSLDQGLQFLIQYYNGEERAKGNILERFSAQQFPDLHSELNLSSLELGDSALYFCASSGGDYSNQPQHFGDGTRLSIL.

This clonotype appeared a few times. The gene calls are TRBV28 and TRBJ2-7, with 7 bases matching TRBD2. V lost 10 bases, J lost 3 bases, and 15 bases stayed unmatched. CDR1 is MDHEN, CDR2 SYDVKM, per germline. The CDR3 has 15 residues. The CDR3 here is CATAEEAGDVYEQYF. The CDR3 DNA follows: TGTGCCACCGCCGAGGAGGCGGGAGACGTCTACGAGCAGTACTTC.

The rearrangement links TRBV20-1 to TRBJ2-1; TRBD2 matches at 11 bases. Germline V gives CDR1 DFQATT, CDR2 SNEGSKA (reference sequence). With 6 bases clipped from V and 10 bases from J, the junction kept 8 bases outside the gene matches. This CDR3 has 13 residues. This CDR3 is CSAPTSGGREQFF. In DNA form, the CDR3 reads TGCAGTGCCCCTACTAGCGGGGGCCGGGAGCAGTTCTTC.

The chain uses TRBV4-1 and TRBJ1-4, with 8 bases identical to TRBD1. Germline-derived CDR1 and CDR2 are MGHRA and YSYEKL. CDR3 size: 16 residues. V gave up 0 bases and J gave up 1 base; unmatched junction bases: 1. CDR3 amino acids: CASSQDRGRTNEKLFF. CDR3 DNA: TGCGCCAGCAGCCAAGACAGGGGGCGAACTAATGAAAAACTGTTTTTT.

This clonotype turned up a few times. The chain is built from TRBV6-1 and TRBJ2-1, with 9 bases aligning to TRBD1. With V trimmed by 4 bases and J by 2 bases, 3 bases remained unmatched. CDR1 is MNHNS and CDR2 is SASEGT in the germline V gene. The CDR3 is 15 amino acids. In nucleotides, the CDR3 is TGTGCCAGCAGTGCCCGGGACAGGGCCTACAATGAGCAGTTCTTC. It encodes CASSARDRAYNEQFF.